This T cell receptor beta chain was sequenced during a study of T cell responses to AZD1222 COVID-19 vaccine (TCRdb year 2021). Background for the entire study: AZD1222 recipients whose second dose came at about 4 weeks and those whose second dose came at about 12 weeks were combined into one group, since spike-specific TCR depth and breadth did not differ between the two schedules. TCR sequencing was performed for 230 to 250 trial participants, of whom around 200 were given two doses of AZD1222 and 26 were given two doses of MenACWY control vaccine. Trial participants were enrolled into age subgroups of 18-55, 56-69 and 70-plus years, which contained around 140, 26 and 57 TCR-sequenced participants, respectively.

To note about this clone: Its binding antigen is unknown. Within one base of it there is no much larger clone, and no base qualities were kept.

The CDR3 goes from the cysteine to the phenylalanine over 18 residues. The kept DNA is CDR3 alone, 54 bases in frame from the first base. Sequences MGHRA (CDR1) and YSYEKL (CDR2) are obtained from the germline V gene. Trimming takes 0 bases from V and 4 bases from J, and the germline ends sit 21 bases apart. On the study overall, not on this receptor specifically: The 56-69-year group was small, and its depth increase did not reach significance, likely because of low power. After two AZD1222 doses, spike-specific TCR breadth and depth were significantly higher than at day 0 and than in MenACWY recipients. Participants were mostly white British and included more females than males, and it was suggested by the authors that clonal diversity may have been underestimated. Because no day 14 peak-response samples were available, the repertoires could be characterized only after the peak T cell response. Reportedly, almost half of the unique spike-specific TCRs recognized epitopes lying outside the regions that are mutated in the B.1.351 and B.1.1.7 variants. Conclusions about previously exposed vaccinees are limited because only 5 or 6 AZD1222 recipients were SARS-CoV-2 seropositive at baseline. Vaccine-associated CD4 TCRs spanned the whole spike protein, with dominant responses in regions 160-218 and 743-854.

The CDR3 regions of human TCRbeta chains were analyzed by immunosequencing. As for the authors' bioinformatics: TCRs in the repertoires were compared against a reference library of SARS-CoV-2-specific TCRs that had been generated with the MIRA antigen-specificity platform. Breadth meant the fraction of unique TCRs that were SARS-CoV-2-associated, whereas depth meant the fraction of total T cells that were SARS-CoV-2-associated. Using the MIRA data, every spike-specific TCR was mapped to the spike region that the TCR reacted to and assigned to either a CD4 or a CD8 class. Log10-transformed breadth and depth values were compared by one-way ANOVA with Sidak's multiple comparisons tests. TCRdb obtained this table from immuneACCESS and retained in-frame rearrangements with V and J assigned. These tables miss some clones; where compared with another copy, unresolved V genes account for less than half of the shortfall, and the remainder is unexplained. Clone size and the V and J calls come from that table; the DNA yielded D and trimming. Present in this sample are some 130,000 clones, about 94% of which were seen just once. The ten top clones hold roughly 5% of the sample.

The time point label of this sample denotes: baseline before first vaccination. Vaccinee samples were obtained from the UK trials COV001 and COV002, which included a single-blind randomized controlled phase 2/3 trial of AZD1222 (ChAdOx1 nCoV-19) in healthy adults. Trial participant PBMC samples were collected at day 0 and day 28 after the second dose for TCRbeta chain sequencing. The sequence derives from an adult in good health. The sample was peripheral blood, taken on day 0 of AZD1222 vaccination. Rearrangement joined TRBV4-1 to TRBJ1-1, and possibly TRBD1, on 6 matching bases. The nucleotide sequence reads TGCGCCAGCAGCCAAGAGAAGGGTGGGGAGGGGGTTCCCACTGAAGCTTTCTTT. This yields the protein CASSQEKGGEGVPTEAFF.